One T cell receptor (beta chain) is described in this entry. Its antigen is not identified. TCRdb's copy holds only in-frame clones and misses some; the assay was immunoSEQ multiplex PCR. The sample yields 150,000 to 200,000 clones, roughly 89% seen once. Trimming at V came to 3 bases and at J to 2 bases, leaving 3 bases not matched to a gene. This CDR3 region has 14 residues. CDR1 is GTSNPN and CDR2 is SVGIG in the germline V gene (reference sequence). These data come from a study of cytomegalovirus exposure and HLA in healthy donors. Study-wide points: Cytomegalovirus association was assigned to about 150 TCR beta chains.

The TCR sequence derives from a woman younger than 30 in good health and CMV-seropositive. Sequencing was done on a sample of PBMCs. The chain uses TRBV30 and TRBJ1-4, with 7 bases aligning to TRBD1. CDR3 bases: TGTGCCTGGAGCGACAGGGAGACTAATGAAAAACTGTTTTTT. Translation: CAWSDRETNEKLFF.